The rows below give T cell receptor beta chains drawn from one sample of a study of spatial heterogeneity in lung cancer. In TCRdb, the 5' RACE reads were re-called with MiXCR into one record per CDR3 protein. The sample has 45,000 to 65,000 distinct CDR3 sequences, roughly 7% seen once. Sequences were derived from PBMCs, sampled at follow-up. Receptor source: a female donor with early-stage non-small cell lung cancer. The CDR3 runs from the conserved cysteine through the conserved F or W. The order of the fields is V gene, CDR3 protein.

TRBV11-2 CASSLGTSLSTQYF
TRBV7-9 CASRAQTRNTGELFF
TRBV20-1 CSASRGLAYANQETQYF
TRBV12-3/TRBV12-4 CASSLRPGSGYEQYF
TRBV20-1 CSARPPTSGAPSTDTQYF
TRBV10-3 CAIQGTGETQYF
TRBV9 CASSVDPQTGAYGYTF
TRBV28 CASTKTGTNEKLFF
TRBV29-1 CSGRGTEAFF
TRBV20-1 CSARGSAGFILAFF
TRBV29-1 CSVEDPVYGYTF
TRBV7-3 CASSLAPGGPNEQFF
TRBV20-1 CSPFRNTEAFF
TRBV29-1 CSVAPGLGAGELFF